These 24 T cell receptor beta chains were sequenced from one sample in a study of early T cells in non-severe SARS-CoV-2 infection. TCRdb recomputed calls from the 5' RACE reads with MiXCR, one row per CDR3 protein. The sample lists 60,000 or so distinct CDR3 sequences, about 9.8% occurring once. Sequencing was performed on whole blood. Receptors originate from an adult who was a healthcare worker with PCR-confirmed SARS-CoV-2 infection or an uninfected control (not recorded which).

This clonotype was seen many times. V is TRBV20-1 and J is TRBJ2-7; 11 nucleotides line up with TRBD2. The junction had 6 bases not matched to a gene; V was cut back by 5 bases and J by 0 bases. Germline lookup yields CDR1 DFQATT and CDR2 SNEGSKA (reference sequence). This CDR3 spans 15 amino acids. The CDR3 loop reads CSADATSGTSYEQYF. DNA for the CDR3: TGCAGTGCTGACGCGACTAGCGGGACCTCCTACGAGCAGTACTTC.

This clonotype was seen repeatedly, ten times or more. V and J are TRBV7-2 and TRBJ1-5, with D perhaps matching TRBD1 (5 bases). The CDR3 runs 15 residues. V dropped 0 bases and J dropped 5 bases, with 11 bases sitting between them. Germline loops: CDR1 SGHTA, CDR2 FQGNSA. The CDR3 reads CASSLAAGNHQPQHF. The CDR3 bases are TGTGCCAGCAGCTTAGCGGCAGGGAACCATCAGCCCCAGCATTTT.

CDR3 DNA sequence: TGTGCCAGCAGTTCTTCTGACAGCACAGATACGCAGTATTTT. Translated, it gives CASSSSDSTDTQYF. V usage is TRBV5-5 and J usage is TRBJ2-3; D gene ambiguous. This CDR3 spans 14 amino acids. Germline CDR1 is SGHKS and CDR2 is YYEKEE (reference sequence). Trimming took off 5 bases at V and 0 bases at J, with 10 bases between the two ends. The complete variable domain, with remaining parts taken from reference TRBV5-5 and TRBJ2-3, reads DAGVTQSPTHLIKTRGQQVTLRCSPISGHKSVSWYQQVLGQGPQFIFQYYEKEERGRGNFPDRFSARQFPNYSSELNVNALLLGDSALYLCASSSSDSTDTQYFGPGTRLTVL.

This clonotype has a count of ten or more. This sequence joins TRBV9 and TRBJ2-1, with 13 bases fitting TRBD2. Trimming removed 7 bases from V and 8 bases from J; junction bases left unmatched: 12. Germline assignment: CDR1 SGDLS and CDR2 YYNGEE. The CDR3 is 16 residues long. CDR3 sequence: CASAPFGLAGDHEQFF. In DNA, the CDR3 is TGTGCCAGCGCGCCTTTCGGACTAGCGGGAGATCATGAGCAGTTCTTC.

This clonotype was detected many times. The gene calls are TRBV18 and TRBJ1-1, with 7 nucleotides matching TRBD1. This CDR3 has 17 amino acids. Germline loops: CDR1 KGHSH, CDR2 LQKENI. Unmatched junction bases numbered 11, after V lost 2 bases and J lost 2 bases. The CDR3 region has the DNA TGTGCCAGCTCACCAAACGAAATCCGGGACAGTAACACTGAAGCTTTCTTT. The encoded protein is CASSPNEIRDSNTEAFF.

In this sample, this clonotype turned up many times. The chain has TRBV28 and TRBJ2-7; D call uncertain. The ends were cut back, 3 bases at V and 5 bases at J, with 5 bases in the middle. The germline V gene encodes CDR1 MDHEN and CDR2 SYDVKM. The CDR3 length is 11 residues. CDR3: CASSLWDEQYF. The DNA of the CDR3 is TGTGCCAGCAGTTTGTGGGACGAGCAGTACTTC.

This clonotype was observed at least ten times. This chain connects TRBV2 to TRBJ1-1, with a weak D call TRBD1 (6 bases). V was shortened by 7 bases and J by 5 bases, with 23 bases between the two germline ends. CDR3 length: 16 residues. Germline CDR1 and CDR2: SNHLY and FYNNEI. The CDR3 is CASNEQSGGSWTEAFF. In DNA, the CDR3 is TGTGCCAGCAACGAACAGTCGGGGGGCAGTTGGACTGAAGCTTTCTTT.

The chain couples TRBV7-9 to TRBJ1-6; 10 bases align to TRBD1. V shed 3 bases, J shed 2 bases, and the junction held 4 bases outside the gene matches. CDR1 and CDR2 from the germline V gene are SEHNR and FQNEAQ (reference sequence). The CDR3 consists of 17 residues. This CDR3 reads CASSFYGQGAYNSPLHF. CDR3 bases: TGTGCCAGCAGCTTTTACGGACAGGGGGCCTATAATTCACCCCTCCACTTT.

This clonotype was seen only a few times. The CDR3 protein is CASREPDSPLHF. CDR3 bases: TGTGCCAGCAGGGAGCCCGACTCACCCCTCCACTTT. The chain employs TRBV28 and TRBJ1-6, with no clear D. The CDR3 length is 12 residues. Trimming took off 6 bases at V and 10 bases at J, with 10 bases between the two ends. CDR1 and CDR2 from the germline V gene are MDHEN and SYDVKM.

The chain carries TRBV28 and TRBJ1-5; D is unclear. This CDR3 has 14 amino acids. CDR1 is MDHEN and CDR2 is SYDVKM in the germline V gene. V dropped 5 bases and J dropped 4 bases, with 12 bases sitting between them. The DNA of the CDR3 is TGTGCCAGCAGTAGCCCTTTCGGGAATCAGCCCCAGCATTTT. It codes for CASSSPFGNQPQHF.

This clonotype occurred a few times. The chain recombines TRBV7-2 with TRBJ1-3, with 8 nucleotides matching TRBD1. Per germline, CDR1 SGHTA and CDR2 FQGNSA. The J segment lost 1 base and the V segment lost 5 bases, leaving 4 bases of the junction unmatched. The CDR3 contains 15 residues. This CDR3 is CASSQRTGSGNTIYF. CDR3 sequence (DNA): TGTGCCAGCAGCCAAAGGACAGGGTCTGGAAACACCATATATTTT.

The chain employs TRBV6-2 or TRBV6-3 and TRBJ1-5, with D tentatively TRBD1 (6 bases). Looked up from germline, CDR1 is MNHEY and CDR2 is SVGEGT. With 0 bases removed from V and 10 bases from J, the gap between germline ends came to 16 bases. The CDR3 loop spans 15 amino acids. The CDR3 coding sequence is TGTGCCAGCAGTTACTCGAGACAGGAGATCAGCCCCCAGCATTTT. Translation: CASSYSRQEISPQHF.

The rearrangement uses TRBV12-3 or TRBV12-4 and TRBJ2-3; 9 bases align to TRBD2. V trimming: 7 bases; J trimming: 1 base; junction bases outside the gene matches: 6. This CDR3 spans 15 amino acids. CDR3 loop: CASTPWTSGTDTQYF. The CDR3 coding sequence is TGTGCCAGCACCCCTTGGACTAGCGGCACAGATACGCAGTATTTT.

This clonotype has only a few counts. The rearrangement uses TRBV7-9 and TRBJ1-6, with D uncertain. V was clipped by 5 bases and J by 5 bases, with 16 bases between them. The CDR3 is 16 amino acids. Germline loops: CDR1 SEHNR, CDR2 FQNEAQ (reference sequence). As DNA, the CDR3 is TGTGCCAGCAGCCAAAAACGGGCAGCAGATAATTCACCCCTCCACTTT. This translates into CASSQKRAADNSPLHF.

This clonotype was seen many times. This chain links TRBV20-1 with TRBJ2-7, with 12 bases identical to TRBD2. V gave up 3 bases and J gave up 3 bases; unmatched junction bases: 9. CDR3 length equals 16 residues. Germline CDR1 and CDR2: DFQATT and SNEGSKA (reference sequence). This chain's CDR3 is CSASSSTTSGGYEQYF. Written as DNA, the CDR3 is TGCAGTGCTAGTTCTTCTACGACTAGCGGGGGCTACGAGCAGTACTTC.

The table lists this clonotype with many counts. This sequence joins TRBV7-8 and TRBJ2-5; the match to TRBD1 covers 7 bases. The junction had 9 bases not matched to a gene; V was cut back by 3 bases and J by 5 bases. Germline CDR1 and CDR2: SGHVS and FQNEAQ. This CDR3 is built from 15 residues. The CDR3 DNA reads TGTGCCAGCAGCTTCTGGCAGGGGGTATGGGAGACCCAGTACTTC. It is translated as CASSFWQGVWETQYF.

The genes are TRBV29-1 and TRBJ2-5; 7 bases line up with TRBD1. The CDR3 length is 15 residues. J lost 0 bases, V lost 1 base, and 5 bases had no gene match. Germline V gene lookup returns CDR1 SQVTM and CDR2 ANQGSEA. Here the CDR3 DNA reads TGCAGCGTTGAAGGCCGACAGGGTTACCAAGAGACCCAGTACTTC. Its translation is CSVEGRQGYQETQYF.

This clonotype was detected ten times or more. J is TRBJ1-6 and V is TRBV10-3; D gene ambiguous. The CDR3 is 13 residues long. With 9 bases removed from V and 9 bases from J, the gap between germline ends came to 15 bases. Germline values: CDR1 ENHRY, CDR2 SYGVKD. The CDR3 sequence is CAIRPQTGSPLHF. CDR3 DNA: TGTGCCATTCGACCGCAAACCGGTTCACCCCTCCACTTT.

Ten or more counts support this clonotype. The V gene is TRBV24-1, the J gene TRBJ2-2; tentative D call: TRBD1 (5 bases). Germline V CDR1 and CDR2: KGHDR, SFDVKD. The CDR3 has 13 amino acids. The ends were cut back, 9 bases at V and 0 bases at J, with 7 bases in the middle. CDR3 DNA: TGTGCCACCCAGGGTGCGAACACCGGGGAGCTGTTTTTT. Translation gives CATQGANTGELFF.

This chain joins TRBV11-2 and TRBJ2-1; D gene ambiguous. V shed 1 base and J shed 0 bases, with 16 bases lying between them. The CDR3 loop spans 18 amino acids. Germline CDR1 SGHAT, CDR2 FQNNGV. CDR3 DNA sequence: TGTGCCAGCAGCTTAGTATGGGCTTCCGCGAGCTCCTACAATGAGCAGTTCTTC. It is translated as CASSLVWASASSYNEQFF.

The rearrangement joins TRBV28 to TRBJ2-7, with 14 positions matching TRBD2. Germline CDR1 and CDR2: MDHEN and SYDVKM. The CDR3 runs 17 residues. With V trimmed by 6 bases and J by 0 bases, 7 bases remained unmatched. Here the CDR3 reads CASSRLAGGPSSYEQYF. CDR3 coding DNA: TGTGCCAGCAGCAGACTAGCGGGAGGGCCCAGCTCCTACGAGCAGTACTTC. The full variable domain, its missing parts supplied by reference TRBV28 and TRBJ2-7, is DVKVTQSSRYLVKRTGEKVFLECVQDMDHENMFWYRQDPGLGLRLIYFSYDVKMKEKGDIPEGYSVSREKKERFSLILESASTNQTSMYLCASSRLAGGPSSYEQYFGPGTRLTVT.

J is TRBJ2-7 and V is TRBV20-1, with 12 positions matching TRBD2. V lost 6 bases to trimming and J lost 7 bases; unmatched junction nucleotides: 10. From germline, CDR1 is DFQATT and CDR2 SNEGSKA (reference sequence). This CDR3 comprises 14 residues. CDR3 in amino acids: CSARATSGRWEQYF. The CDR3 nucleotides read TGCAGTGCAAGGGCGACTAGCGGGAGATGGGAGCAGTACTTC.

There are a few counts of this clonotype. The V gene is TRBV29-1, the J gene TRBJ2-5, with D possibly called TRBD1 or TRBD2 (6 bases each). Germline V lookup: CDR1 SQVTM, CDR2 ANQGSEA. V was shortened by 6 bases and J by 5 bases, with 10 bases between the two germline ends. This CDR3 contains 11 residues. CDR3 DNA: TGCAGCGTGTCCGGGGGCGAGACCCAGTACTTC. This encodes CSVSGGETQYF.

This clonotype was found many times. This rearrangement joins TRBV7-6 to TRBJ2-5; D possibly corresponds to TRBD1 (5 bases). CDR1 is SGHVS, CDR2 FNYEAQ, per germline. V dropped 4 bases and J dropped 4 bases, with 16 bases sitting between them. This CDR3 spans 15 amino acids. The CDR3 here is CASSYRTRLIETQYF. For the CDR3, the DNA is TGTGCCAGCAGCTATCGGACAAGATTGATAGAGACCCAGTACTTC.